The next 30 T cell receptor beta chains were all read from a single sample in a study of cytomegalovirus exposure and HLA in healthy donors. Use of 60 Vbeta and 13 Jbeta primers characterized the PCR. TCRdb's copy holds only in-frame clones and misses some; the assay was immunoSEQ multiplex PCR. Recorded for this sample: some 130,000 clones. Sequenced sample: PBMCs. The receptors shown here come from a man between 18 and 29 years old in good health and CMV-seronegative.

CDR3 DNA sequence: TGTGCCAGCATCCCTGGCGGGACGGCAGATACGCAGTATTTT. Translation: CASIPGGTADTQYF. V usage is TRBV28 and J usage is TRBJ2-3; D may be TRBD2 (6 bases). From germline, CDR1 is MDHEN and CDR2 SYDVKM. V dropped 7 bases and J dropped 4 bases, with 15 bases sitting between them. This CDR3 comprises 14 residues.

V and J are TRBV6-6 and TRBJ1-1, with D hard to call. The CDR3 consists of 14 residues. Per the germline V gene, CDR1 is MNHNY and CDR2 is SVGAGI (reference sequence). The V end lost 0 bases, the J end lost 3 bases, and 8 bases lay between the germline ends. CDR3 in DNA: TGTGCCAGCAGTTACTCTACGGGAGACACTGAAGCTTTCTTT. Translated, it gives CASSYSTGDTEAFF.

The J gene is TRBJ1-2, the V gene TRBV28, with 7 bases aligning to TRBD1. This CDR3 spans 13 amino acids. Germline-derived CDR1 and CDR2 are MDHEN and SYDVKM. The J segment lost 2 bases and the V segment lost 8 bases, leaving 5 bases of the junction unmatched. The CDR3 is CASGDRANYGYTF. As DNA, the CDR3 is TGTGCCAGCGGAGACAGGGCCAACTATGGCTACACCTTC.

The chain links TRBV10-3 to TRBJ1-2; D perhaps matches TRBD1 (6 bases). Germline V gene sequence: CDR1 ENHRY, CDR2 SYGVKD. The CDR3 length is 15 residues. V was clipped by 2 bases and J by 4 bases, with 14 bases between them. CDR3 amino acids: CAISEEGVTGYGYTF. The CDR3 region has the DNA TGTGCCATCAGTGAGGAGGGGGTTACGGGCTATGGCTACACCTTC.

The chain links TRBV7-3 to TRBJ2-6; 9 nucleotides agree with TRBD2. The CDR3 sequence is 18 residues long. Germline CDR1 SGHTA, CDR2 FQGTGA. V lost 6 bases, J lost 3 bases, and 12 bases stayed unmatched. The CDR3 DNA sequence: TGTGCCAGCAGTCCTTCCGCGGGAGGGTTAGGTGGGGCCAACGTCCTGACTTTC. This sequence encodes CASSPSAGGLGGANVLTF.

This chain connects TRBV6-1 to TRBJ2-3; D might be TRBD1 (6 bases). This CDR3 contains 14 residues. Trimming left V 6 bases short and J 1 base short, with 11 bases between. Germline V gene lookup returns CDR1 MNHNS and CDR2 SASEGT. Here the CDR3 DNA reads TGTGCCAGCAGCAATTCAGGGGGCACAGATACGCAGTATTTT. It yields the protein CASSNSGGTDTQYF.

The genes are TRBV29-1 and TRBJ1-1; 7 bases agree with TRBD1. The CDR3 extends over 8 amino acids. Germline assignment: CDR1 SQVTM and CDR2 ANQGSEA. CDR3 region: CTSGGAFF. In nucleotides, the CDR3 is TGCACCTCAGGGGGAGCTTTCTTT.

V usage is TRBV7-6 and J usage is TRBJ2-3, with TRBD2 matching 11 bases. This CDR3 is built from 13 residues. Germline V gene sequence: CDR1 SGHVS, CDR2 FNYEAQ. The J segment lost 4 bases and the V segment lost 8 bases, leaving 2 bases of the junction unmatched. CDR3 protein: CASGSGGADTQYF. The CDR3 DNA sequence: TGTGCCAGCGGTAGCGGGGGGGCAGATACGCAGTATTTT.

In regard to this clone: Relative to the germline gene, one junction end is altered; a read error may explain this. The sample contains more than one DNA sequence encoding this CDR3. The DNA of the CDR3 is TGTGCCAGCAGCCTCAGGGGGCCCAATCAGCCCCAGCACTTT. It yields the protein CASSLRGPNQPQHF. The V gene is TRBV7-6, the J gene TRBJ1-5, with 8 nucleotides matching TRBD1. The V gene's germline CDR1 is SGHVS and CDR2 FNYEAQ. The CDR3 runs to 14 residues. Full variable domain (rest looked up from reference TRBV7-6 and TRBJ1-5): GAGVSQSPRYKVTKRGQDVALRCDPISGHVSLYWYRQALGQGPEFLTYFNYEAQQDKSGLPNDRFSAERPEGSISTLTIQRTEQRDSAMYRCASSLRGPNQPQHFGDGTRLSIL.

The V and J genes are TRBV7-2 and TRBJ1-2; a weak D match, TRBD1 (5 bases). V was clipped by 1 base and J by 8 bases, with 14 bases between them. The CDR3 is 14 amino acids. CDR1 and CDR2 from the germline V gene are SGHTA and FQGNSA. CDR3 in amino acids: CASSLDSGTDGYTF. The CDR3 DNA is TGTGCCAGCAGCTTAGATTCTGGGACTGACGGCTACACCTTC.

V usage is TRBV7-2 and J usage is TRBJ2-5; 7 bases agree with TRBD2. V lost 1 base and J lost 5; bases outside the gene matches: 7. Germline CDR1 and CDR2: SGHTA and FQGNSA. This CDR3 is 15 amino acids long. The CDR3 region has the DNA TGTGCCAGCAGCTTAGGGACTAGAATGACCGAGACCCAGTACTTC. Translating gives CASSLGTRMTETQYF.

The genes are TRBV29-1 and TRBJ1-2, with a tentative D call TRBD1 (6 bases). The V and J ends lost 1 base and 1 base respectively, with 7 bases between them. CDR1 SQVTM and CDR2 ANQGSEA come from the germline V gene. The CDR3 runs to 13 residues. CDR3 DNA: TGCAGCGTTGAAGCCAGGGGTAACTATGGCTACACCTTC. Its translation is CSVEARGNYGYTF.

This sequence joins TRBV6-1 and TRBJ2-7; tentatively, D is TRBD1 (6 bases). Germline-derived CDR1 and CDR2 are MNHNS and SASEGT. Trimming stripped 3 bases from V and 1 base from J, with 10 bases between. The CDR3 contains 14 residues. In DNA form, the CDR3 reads TGTGCCAGCAGTGAGGTCGGACAGTCCTACGAGCAGTACTTC. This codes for CASSEVGQSYEQYF.

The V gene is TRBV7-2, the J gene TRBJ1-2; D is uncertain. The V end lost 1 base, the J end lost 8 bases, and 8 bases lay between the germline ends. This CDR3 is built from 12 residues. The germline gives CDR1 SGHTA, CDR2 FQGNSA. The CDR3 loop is CASSLGPGGYTF. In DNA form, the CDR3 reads TGTGCCAGCAGCTTAGGCCCGGGGGGCTACACCTTC.

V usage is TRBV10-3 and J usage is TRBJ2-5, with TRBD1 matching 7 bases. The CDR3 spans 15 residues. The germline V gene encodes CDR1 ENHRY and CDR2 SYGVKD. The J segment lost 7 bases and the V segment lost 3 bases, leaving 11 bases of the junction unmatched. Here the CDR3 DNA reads TGTGCCATCAGTGATGACAGGGCCGCCTTGGGGACCCAGTACTTC. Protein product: CAISDDRAALGTQYF.

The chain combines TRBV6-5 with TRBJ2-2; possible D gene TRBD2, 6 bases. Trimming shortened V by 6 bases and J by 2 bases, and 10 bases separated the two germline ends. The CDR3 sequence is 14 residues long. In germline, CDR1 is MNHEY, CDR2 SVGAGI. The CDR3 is CASRGGLNTGELFF. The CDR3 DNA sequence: TGTGCCAGCAGGGGGGGACTTAACACCGGGGAGCTGTTTTTT.

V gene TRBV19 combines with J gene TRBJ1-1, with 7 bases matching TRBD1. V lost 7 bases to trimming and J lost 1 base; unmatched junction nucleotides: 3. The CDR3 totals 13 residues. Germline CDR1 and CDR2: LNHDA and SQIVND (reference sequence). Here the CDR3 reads CASMGQTNTEAFF. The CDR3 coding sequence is TGTGCCAGTATGGGACAGACGAACACTGAAGCTTTCTTT.

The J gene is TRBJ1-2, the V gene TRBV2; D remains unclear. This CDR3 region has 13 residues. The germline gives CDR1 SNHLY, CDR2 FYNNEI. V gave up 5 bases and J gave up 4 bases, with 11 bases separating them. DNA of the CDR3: TGTGCCAGCAGTAGAACGGGATTCTATGGCTACACCTTC. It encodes CASSRTGFYGYTF.

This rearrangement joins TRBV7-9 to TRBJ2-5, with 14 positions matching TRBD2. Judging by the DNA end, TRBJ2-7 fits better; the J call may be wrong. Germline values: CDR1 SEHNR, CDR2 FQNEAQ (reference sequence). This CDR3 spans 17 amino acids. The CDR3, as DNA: TGTGCCAGCAGCGCCGGGACTAGCGGGAGAAGAGTCTACGAGCAGTACTTC. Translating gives CASSAGTSGRRVYEQYF.

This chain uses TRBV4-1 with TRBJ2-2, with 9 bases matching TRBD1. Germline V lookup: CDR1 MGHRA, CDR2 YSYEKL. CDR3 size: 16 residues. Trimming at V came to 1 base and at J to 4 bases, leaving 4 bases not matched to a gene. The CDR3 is CASSQGGDRVTGELFF. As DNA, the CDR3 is TGCGCCAGCAGCCAAGGCGGGGACAGGGTCACCGGGGAGCTGTTTTTT.

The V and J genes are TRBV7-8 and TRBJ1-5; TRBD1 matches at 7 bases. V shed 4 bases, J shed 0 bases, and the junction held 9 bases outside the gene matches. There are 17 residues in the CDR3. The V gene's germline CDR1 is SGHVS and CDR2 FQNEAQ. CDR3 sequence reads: CASSSQGSKGSNQPQHF. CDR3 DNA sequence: TGTGCCAGCAGCTCACAGGGGAGTAAGGGTAGCAATCAGCCCCAGCATTTT.

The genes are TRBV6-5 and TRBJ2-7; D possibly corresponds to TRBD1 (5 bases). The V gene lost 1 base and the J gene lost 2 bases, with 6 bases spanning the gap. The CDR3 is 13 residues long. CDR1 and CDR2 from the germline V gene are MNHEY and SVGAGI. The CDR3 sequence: CASSYLGAYEQYF. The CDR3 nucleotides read TGTGCCAGCAGTTACTTAGGGGCCTACGAGCAGTACTTC.

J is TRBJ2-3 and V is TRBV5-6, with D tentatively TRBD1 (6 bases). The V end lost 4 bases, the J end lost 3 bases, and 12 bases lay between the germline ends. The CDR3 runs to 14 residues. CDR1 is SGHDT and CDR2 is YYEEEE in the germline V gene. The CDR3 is CASSIQGATDTQYF. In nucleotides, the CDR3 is TGTGCCAGCAGCATACAGGGAGCGACAGATACGCAGTATTTT. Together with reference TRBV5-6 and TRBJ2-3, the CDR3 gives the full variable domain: DAGVTQSPTHLIKTRGQQVTLRCSPKSGHDTVSWYQQALGQGPQFIFQYYEEEERQRGNFPDRFSGHQFPNYSSELNVNALLLGDSALYLCASSIQGATDTQYFGPGTRLTVL.

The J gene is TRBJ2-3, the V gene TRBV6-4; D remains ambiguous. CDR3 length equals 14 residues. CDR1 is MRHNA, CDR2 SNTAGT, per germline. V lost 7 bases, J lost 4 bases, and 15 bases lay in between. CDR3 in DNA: TGTGCCAGCAAAATATCCGTTTTAGCAGATACGCAGTATTTT. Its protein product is CASKISVLADTQYF.

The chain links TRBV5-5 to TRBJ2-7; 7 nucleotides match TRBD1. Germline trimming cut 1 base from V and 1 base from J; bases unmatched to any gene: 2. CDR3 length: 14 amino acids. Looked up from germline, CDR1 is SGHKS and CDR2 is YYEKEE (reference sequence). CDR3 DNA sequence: TGTGCCAGCAGCTTGACAGGGGCTTCCTACGAGCAGTACTTC. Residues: CASSLTGASYEQYF.

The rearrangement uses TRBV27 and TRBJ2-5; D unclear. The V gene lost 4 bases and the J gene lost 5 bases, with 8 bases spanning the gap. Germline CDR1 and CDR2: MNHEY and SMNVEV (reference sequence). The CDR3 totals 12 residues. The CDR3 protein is CASSSPAETQYF. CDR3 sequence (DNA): TGTGCCAGCAGTTCCCCAGCGGAGACCCAGTACTTC.

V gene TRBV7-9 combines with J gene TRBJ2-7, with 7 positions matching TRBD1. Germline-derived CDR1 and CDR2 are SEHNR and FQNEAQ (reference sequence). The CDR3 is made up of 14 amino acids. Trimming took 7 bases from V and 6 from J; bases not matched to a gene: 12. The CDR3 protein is CASTGLTGVSEQYF. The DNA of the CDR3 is TGTGCCAGCACCGGTTTAACAGGGGTTAGCGAGCAGTACTTC.

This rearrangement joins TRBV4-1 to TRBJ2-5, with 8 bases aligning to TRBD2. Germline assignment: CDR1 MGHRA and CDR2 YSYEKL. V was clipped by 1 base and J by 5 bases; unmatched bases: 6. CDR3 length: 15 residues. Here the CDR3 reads CASSQASGTSETQYF. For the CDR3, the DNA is TGCGCCAGCAGCCAAGCGTCTGGGACTAGTGAGACCCAGTACTTC.

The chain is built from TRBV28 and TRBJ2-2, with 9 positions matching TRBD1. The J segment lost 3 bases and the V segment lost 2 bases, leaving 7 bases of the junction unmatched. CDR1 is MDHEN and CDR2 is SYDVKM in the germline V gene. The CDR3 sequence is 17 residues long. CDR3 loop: CASSLNRDRAYTGELFF. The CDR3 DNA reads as TGTGCCAGCAGTTTAAACCGGGACAGGGCCTACACCGGGGAGCTGTTTTTT.

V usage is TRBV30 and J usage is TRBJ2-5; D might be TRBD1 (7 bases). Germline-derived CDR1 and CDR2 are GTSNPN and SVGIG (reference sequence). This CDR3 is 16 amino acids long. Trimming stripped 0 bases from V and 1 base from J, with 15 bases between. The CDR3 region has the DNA TGTGCCTGGAGTGTACGTGGGGGGACAGTCCAAGAGACCCAGTACTTC. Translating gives CAWSVRGGTVQETQYF.